These 27 T cell receptor beta chains came from one sample sequenced in a study of T cell responses to AZD1222 COVID-19 vaccine. Here immunoSEQ multiplex PCR was the method, and the copy in TCRdb shows in-frame clones only, minus some. The top ten hold about 50% of the sample, which has 73,000 or so clones, around 80% seen once. Material: peripheral blood, obtained 28 days after the second AZD1222 dose. Receptors were obtained from an adult who received the AZD1222 COVID-19 vaccine.

This clone appeared a single time. This chain links TRBV28 with TRBJ1-1; no definite D call. Trimming pared 6 bases from V and 4 bases from J, leaving 9 bases between. This CDR3 has 12 amino acids. Germline lookup yields CDR1 MDHEN and CDR2 SYDVKM. CDR3 sequence (DNA): TGTGCCAGCAGCGCATTGACCACTGAAGCTTTCTTT. Translation: CASSALTTEAFF.

The V gene is TRBV19, the J gene TRBJ1-1; 7 bases fit TRBD1. CDR1 is LNHDA, CDR2 SQIVND, per germline (reference sequence). With V trimmed by 0 bases and J by 5 bases, 6 bases remained unmatched. The CDR3 spans 15 residues. The CDR3 sequence: CASSIDETGMTEAFF. The CDR3 DNA reads as TGTGCCAGTAGTATAGACGAGACAGGGATGACTGAAGCTTTCTTT.

This chain uses TRBV4-3 with TRBJ1-6; TRBD1 is a possible D gene (6 bases). Germline CDR1 and CDR2: LGHNA and YSLEER. The CDR3 runs 13 residues. Trimming removed 2 bases from V and 9 bases from J, with 8 bases in between. CDR3 in amino acids: CASSQTRGSPLHF. DNA of the CDR3: TGCGCCAGCAGCCAAACCAGGGGTTCACCCCTCCACTTT.

This clone was detected only once. The chain carries TRBV5-5 and TRBJ2-3; the match to TRBD1 covers 11 bases. The CDR3 spans 15 residues. CDR1 is SGHKS and CDR2 is YYEKEE in the germline V gene (reference sequence). Trimming removed 0 bases from V and 4 bases from J; junction bases left unmatched: 1. The CDR3 DNA is TGTGCCAGCAGCTTGGTGGGACAGGGGGCAGATACGCAGTATTTT. It encodes CASSLVGQGADTQYF.

The V and J genes are TRBV21-1 and TRBJ2-1; the table assigns TRBD1, which was not confirmed against the DNA. TRBV21-1 is a known pseudogene. The CDR3 loop spans 16 amino acids. This CDR3 is CASSKGGQLLYNEQFF. For the CDR3, the DNA is TGTGCCAGCAGCAAAGGTGGGCAGCTCCTTTACAATGAGCAGTTCTTC.

Many counts were recorded for this clone. This rearrangement joins TRBV24-1 to TRBJ2-5; 8 nucleotides match TRBD1. CDR3 length: 17 amino acids. Germline CDR1 reads KGHDR; CDR2 reads SFDVKD. After removal of 1 base from V and 2 bases from J, the junction contained 8 bases not matched to a gene. This chain's CDR3 is CATSDFTGGVLQETQYF. The CDR3 nucleotides are TGTGCCACCAGTGATTTCACAGGGGGTGTACTACAAGAGACCCAGTACTTC.

This clone has a handful of counts. The rearrangement links TRBV28 to TRBJ2-2; the D call may be TRBD1 or TRBD2 (5 bases each). The CDR3 covers 15 residues. CDR1 and CDR2 from the germline V gene are MDHEN and SYDVKM. V lost 8 bases and J 0 bases, leaving 13 bases between the germline ends. The CDR3 DNA reads TGTGCCAGCCGGGACCCTAAAACGAACACCGGGGAGCTGTTTTTT. It is translated as CASRDPKTNTGELFF.

This clone came up once. The CDR3 protein is CASSLGQINTGELFF. The CDR3 coding sequence is TGTGCCAGCAGCTTAGGCCAGATTAACACCGGGGAGCTGTTTTTT. This chain links TRBV11-3 with TRBJ2-2; no definite D call. Germline V gene lookup returns CDR1 SGHNT and CDR2 YENEEA. This CDR3 region has 15 residues. Deletions cut 1 base from V and 2 bases from J, with 8 bases between.

The chain is built from TRBV19 and TRBJ2-2; 14 positions agree with TRBD2. The V gene end was trimmed by 7 bases and the J gene end by 5 bases; junction bases not matched to a gene: 6. Looked up from germline, CDR1 is LNHDA and CDR2 is SQIVND (reference sequence). This CDR3 comprises 16 residues. The CDR3 nucleotides read TGTGCCAGTAAGGAGACTAGCGGGAGGGCGACCGGGGAGCTGTTTTTT. It translates to CASKETSGRATGELFF.

The DNA for the CDR3 is TGCGCCAGCAGTGAGTCCGGCGGCTCCTACGAGCAGTACTTC. Its translation is CASSESGGSYEQYF. The chain couples TRBV10-1 to TRBJ2-7; D call uncertain. V was shortened by 0 bases and J by 0 bases, with 6 bases between the two germline ends. Germline-derived CDR1 and CDR2 are WNHNN and SYGVQD (reference sequence). The CDR3 is 14 amino acids.

This sequence joins TRBV27 and TRBJ2-2, with D perhaps matching TRBD2 (6 bases). V dropped 5 bases and J dropped 7 bases, with 14 bases sitting between them. This CDR3 region has 14 residues. From germline, CDR1 is MNHEY and CDR2 SMNVEV (reference sequence). CDR3 residues: CASSPGGNFGELFF. CDR3 nucleotides: TGTGCCAGCAGTCCCGGAGGGAACTTCGGGGAGCTGTTTTTT.

This clone has only one observation. V usage is TRBV20-1 and J usage is TRBJ2-2; no clear D gene. CDR3 size: 11 residues. Germline loops: CDR1 DFQATT, CDR2 SNEGSKA (reference sequence). The V end lost 6 bases, the J end lost 7 bases, and 9 bases lay between the germline ends. DNA of the CDR3: TGCAGTGCAATGCTCAGCGGGGAGCTGTTTTTT. It translates to CSAMLSGELFF.

This chain connects TRBV30 to TRBJ2-4, with a tentative D call TRBD1 (6 bases). V dropped 3 bases and J dropped 5 bases, with 11 bases sitting between them. CDR3 length equals 13 residues. Germline CDR1 is GTSNPN and CDR2 is SVGIG (reference sequence). CDR3 loop: CAWSDHRENIQYF. CDR3 nucleotide sequence: TGTGCCTGGAGCGACCACAGGGAAAACATTCAGTACTTC.

The chain joins TRBV2 to TRBJ2-3, with unresolved D. Germline values: CDR1 SNHLY, CDR2 FYNNEI. CDR3 size: 13 residues. Between the trimmed V and J ends, which lost 2 bases and 5 bases, there was a span of 8 bases. CDR3 residues: CASSELEVDTQYF. The CDR3 nucleotides are TGTGCCAGCAGTGAACTCGAAGTAGATACGCAGTATTTT. The whole variable domain, remainder taken from reference TRBV2 and TRBJ2-3, is EPEVTQTPSHQVTQMGQEVILRCVPISNHLYFYWYRQILGQKVEFLVSFYNNEISEKSEIFDDQFSVERPDGSNFTLKIRSTKLEDSAMYFCASSELEVDTQYFGPGTRLTVL.

The V call is TRBV5-1, the J call TRBJ1-2; 10 positions agree with TRBD1. The CDR3 loop spans 15 amino acids. V lost 2 bases to trimming and J lost 3 bases; unmatched junction nucleotides: 4. The germline V gene has CDR1 SGHRS and CDR2 YFSETQ. The DNA for the CDR3 is TGCGCCAGCAGCTTAGGACAGGGGGTTGACTATGGCTACACCTTC. Its protein is CASSLGQGVDYGYTF.

This chain joins TRBV21-1 and TRBJ2-2. TRBV21-1 is listed as a pseudogene. The CDR3 is 14 residues long. Here the CDR3 reads CASSHPASPGELFF. The CDR3 DNA is TGTGCCAGCAGCCACCCAGCTTCACCCGGGGAGCTGTTTTTT.

The genes are TRBV30 and TRBJ2-2; TRBD2 matches at 7 bases. The CDR3 spans 13 residues. Trimming cost V 0 bases and J 6 bases; bases outside gene matches: 1. Looked up from germline, CDR1 is GTSNPN and CDR2 is SVGIG (reference sequence). The CDR3 sequence: CAWSVREAGELFF. CDR3 nucleotides: TGTGCCTGGAGTGTTCGGGAGGCCGGGGAGCTGTTTTTT.

For the CDR3, the DNA is TGTGCCAGCAGCCAGGGACAGGCGGGCAATCAGCCCCAGCATTTT. Protein sequence: CASSQGQAGNQPQHF. The gene calls are TRBV3-1 (or the pseudogene TRBV3-2) and TRBJ1-5; 8 nucleotides agree with TRBD1. The CDR3 length is 15 residues. Germline V gene data show CDR1 as LGHDT and CDR2 as YNNKEL (reference sequence). V dropped 3 bases and J dropped 2; count of bases not matched to a gene: 3.

The chain recombines TRBV6-2 or TRBV6-3 with TRBJ2-5; tentative D call: TRBD2 (6 bases). CDR3 size: 16 residues. The V end was cut by 5 bases, the J end by 0 bases, with 16 bases between. Germline-derived CDR1 and CDR2 are MNHEY and SVGEGT. The chain's CDR3 is CASSLLSLAHQETQYF. The CDR3 DNA reads TGTGCCAGCAGTCTCCTGTCGCTAGCGCACCAAGAGACCCAGTACTTC.

The chain couples TRBV7-3 to TRBJ2-4; 10 bases line up with TRBD2. CDR3 length equals 15 residues. Germline loops: CDR1 SGHTA, CDR2 FQGTGA. The junction had 8 bases not matched to a gene; V was cut back by 5 bases and J by 7 bases. The DNA of the CDR3 is TGTGCCAGCAGCCGACCAGCGGGAGGGCCGAACATTCAGTACTTC. As protein: CASSRPAGGPNIQYF.

The gene calls are TRBV2 and TRBJ2-3, with D perhaps matching TRBD1 (6 bases). V gave up 10 bases and J gave up 0 bases, with 14 bases separating them. Germline assignment: CDR1 SNHLY and CDR2 FYNNEI. This CDR3 is built from 14 residues. The CDR3 loop is CATRDTSSTDTQYF. In nucleotides, the CDR3 is TGTGCCACCAGGGACACCTCTAGCACAGATACGCAGTATTTT.

This clone appeared a single time. The V call is TRBV7-9, the J call TRBJ2-3; 12 bases are a match to TRBD2. This CDR3 contains 18 residues. Germline lookup yields CDR1 SEHNR and CDR2 FQNEAQ (reference sequence). J lost 4 bases, V lost 5 bases, and 13 bases had no gene match. As DNA, the CDR3 is TGTGCCAGCAGCCCTCCCGCGGCTAGCGGGAGGGCTGCAGATACGCAGTATTTT. It translates to CASSPPAASGRAADTQYF.

The chain employs TRBV7-6 and TRBJ2-7; the D is unclear. The germline V gene has CDR1 SGHVS and CDR2 FNYEAQ. V gave up 5 bases and J gave up 6 bases, with 20 bases separating them. CDR3 size: 15 residues. The chain's CDR3 is CASSPTQDPPCEQYF. CDR3 nucleotide sequence: TGTGCCAGCAGCCCCACCCAGGATCCTCCATGCGAGCAGTACTTC.

This chain connects TRBV9 to TRBJ1-2; no reliable D call. The germline CDR1 and CDR2 sequences are SGDLS and YYNGEE. Deletions cut 4 bases from V and 2 bases from J, with 15 bases between. The CDR3 totals 15 residues. The CDR3 sequence: CASSPSLAGNYGYTF. CDR3 sequence (DNA): TGTGCCAGCAGCCCAAGTTTAGCGGGGAACTATGGCTACACCTTC.

In DNA form, the CDR3 reads TGTGCCAGCAGCTTCCGGGGGGAGCGACGCACAGATACGCAGTATTTT. Encoded protein: CASSFRGERRTDTQYF. The chain has TRBV9 and TRBJ2-3, with 7 bases matching TRBD2. This CDR3 contains 16 residues. Trimming removed 4 bases from V and 1 base from J; junction bases left unmatched: 9. The germline V gene encodes CDR1 SGDLS and CDR2 YYNGEE.

The chain carries TRBV6-5 and TRBJ2-7; D is perhaps TRBD1 (7 bases). Germline CDR1 MNHEY, CDR2 SVGAGI. The V end lost 2 bases, the J end lost 2 bases, and 16 bases lay between the germline ends. The CDR3 spans 16 residues. As DNA, the CDR3 is TGTGCCAGCAGTTACGCGGGACAGTCTTTAACCTACGAGCAGTACTTC. Residues: CASSYAGQSLTYEQYF.

V usage is TRBV30 and J usage is TRBJ2-5, with D possibly matching TRBD1 (5 bases). Per the germline V gene, CDR1 is GTSNPN and CDR2 is SVGIG (reference sequence). CDR3 length: 12 amino acids. V was shortened by 3 bases and J by 2 bases, with 7 bases between the two germline ends. The CDR3 spells CAWRGVQETQYF. The CDR3 DNA sequence: TGTGCCTGGAGAGGGGTACAAGAGACCCAGTACTTC. The variable domain in full, completed from reference TRBV30 and TRBJ2-5, reads SQTIHQWPATLVQPVGSPLSLECTVEGTSNPNLYWYRQAAGRGLQLLFYSVGIGQISSEVPQNLSASRPQDRQFILSSKKLLLSDSGFYLCAWRGVQETQYFGPGTRLLVL.